This T cell receptor beta chain was retrieved from a study of T cell responses to AZD1222 COVID-19 vaccine. Findings and caveats of the study: At baseline, seropositivity was found in only 6 or 7 AZD1222 recipients.

This clone was seen just once. The antigen remains unidentified. This table comes from immunoSEQ multiplex PCR, and its TCRdb copy is limited to in-frame clones, with some not included. Among 150,000 to 200,000 clones listed, about 94% were seen once. The CDR3 has 14 residues. CDR1 and CDR2 from the germline V gene are KGHDR and SFDVKD. V shed 5 bases and J shed 8 bases, with 15 bases lying between them. The material was peripheral blood, obtained on day 0 of AZD1222 vaccination. V gene TRBV24-1 combines with J gene TRBJ2-1; the D is unclear. The clonotype originates from an adult in good health. CDR3 in amino acids: CATSGPQLPDEQFF. In DNA form, the CDR3 reads TGTGCCACCAGTGGGCCTCAACTCCCCGATGAGCAGTTCTTC.